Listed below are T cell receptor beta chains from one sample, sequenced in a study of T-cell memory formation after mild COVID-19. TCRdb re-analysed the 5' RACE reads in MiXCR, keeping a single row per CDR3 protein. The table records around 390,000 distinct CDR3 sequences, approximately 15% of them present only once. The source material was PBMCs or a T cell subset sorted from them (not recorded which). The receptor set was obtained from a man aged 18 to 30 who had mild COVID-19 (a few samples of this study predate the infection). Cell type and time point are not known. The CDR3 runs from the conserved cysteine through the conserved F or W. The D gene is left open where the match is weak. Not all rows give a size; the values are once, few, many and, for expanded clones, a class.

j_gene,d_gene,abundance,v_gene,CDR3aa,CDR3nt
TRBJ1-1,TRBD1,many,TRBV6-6,CASSPPTGDGNTEAFF,TGTGCCAGCAGTCCCCCGACAGGGGATGGGAACACTGAAGCTTTCTTT
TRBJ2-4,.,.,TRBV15,CATSSAVAKNIQYF,TGTGCCACCAGCAGCGCTGTAGCCAAAAACATTCAGTACTTC
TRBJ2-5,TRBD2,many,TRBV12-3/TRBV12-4,CASTLGLAAQETQYF,TGTGCCAGCACCCTCGGACTAGCGGCACAAGAGACCCAGTACTTC
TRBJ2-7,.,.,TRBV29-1,CSVSTQVLGQYF,TGCAGCGTCTCAACTCAGGTGTTAGGGCAGTACTTC
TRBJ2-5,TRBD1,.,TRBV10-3,CAIQGVGETQYF,TGTGCCATCCAGGGGGTTGGGGAGACCCAGTACTTC
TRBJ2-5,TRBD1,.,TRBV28,CASRQGQAIGETQYF,TGTGCCAGCAGACAAGGACAGGCCATCGGAGAGACCCAGTACTTC
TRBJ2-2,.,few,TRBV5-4,CASSREAGTYPNTGELFF,TGTGCCAGCAGCCGCGAGGCAGGAACCTACCCGAACACCGGGGAGCTGTTTTTT
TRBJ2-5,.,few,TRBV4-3,CASSRLIGRDGYQETQYF,TGCGCCAGCAGCCGCCTCATTGGTCGGGACGGGTACCAAGAGACCCAGTACTTC
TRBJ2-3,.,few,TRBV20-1,CSARERGFTDTQYF,TGCAGTGCTAGAGAGAGGGGTTTCACAGATACGCAGTATTTT
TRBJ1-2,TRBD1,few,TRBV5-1,CASSAGDRHYGYTF,TGCGCCAGCAGCGCGGGGGACAGGCACTATGGCTACACCTTC
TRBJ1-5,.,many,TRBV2,CASSEADDAVNQPQHF,TGTGCCAGCAGTGAAGCCGACGACGCAGTCAATCAGCCCCAGCATTTT
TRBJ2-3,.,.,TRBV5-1,CASSPGVLDTQYF,TGCGCCAGCAGCCCGGGGGTGTTAGATACGCAGTATTTT
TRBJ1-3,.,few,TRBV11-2,CASRSEGGNTIYF,TGTGCCAGCAGATCAGAGGGTGGAAACACCATATATTTT
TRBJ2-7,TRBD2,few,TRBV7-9,CASTLPGLAGENEQYF,TGTGCCAGCACCCTTCCCGGACTAGCGGGGGAAAACGAGCAGTACTTC
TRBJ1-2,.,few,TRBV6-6,CASSSDDSYGYTF,TGTGCCAGCAGTAGCGATGACTCCTATGGCTACACCTTT
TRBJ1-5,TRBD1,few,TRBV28,CASSVRHRGLNQPQHF,TGTGCCAGCAGTGTACGACACAGGGGCCTCAATCAGCCCCAGCATTTT
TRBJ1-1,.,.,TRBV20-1,CSARGGALTEAFF,TGCAGTGCTAGAGGGGGGGCGCTTACTGAAGCTTTCTTT
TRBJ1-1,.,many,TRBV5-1,CASSSGDTDTEAFF,TGCGCCAGCAGCTCGGGGGACACTGACACTGAAGCTTTCTTT
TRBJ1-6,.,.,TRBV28,CASSLHREYSPLHF,TGTGCCAGCAGTTTACACAGGGAGTACTCACCCCTCCACTTT
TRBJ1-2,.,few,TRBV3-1,CASSQGSRGQPYGYTF,TGTGCCAGCAGCCAAGGAAGCAGAGGGCAGCCCTATGGCTACACCTTC
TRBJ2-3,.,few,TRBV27,CASSLSKGSGTDTQYF,TGTGCCAGCAGTTTATCGAAGGGGAGTGGCACAGATACGCAGTATTTT
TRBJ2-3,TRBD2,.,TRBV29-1,CSVLEAGSTDTQYF,TGCAGCGTCCTCGAAGCGGGGAGCACAGATACGCAGTATTTT
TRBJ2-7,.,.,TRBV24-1,CATSDVRGGQPYEQYF,TGTGCCACCAGTGATGTTCGGGGGGGACAGCCCTACGAGCAGTACTTC
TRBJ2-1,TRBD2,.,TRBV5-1,CASSLFREGQFF,TGCGCCAGCAGCTTGTTCAGGGAGGGGCAGTTCTTC
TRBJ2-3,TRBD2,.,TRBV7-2,CASSLGTSRSDTQYF,TGTGCCAGCAGCCTAGGGACTAGTAGATCAGATACGCAGTATTTT
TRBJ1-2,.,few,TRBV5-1,CASSPGPRSENGYTF,TGCGCCAGCAGCCCGGGACCTAGGTCGGAAAATGGCTACACCTTC
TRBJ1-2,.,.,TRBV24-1,CATSDEYYGYTF,TGTGCCACCAGTGATGAATACTATGGCTACACCTTC
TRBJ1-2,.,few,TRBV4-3,CASSQDAFGGYTF,TGCGCCAGCAGCCAAGACGCTTTTGGTGGCTACACCTTC
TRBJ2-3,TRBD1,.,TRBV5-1,CASSRDSYTDTQYF,TGCGCCAGCAGCCGGGACAGTTACACAGATACGCAGTATTTT
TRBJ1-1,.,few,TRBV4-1,CASSPPYVYGTEAFF,TGCGCCAGCAGCCCCCCCTACGTATATGGCACTGAAGCTTTCTTT
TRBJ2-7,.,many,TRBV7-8,CASSLAGKSYEQYF,TGTGCCAGCAGCTTAGCGGGGAAGTCCTACGAGCAGTACTTC